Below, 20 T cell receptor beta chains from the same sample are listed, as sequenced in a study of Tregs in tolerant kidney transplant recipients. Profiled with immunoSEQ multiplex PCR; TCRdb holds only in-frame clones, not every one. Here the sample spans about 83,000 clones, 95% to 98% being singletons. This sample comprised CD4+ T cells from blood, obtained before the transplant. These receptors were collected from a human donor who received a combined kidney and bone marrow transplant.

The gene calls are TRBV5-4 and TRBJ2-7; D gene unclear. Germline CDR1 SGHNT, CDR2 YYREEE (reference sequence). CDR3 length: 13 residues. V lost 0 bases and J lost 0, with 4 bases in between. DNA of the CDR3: TGTGCCAGCAGCTTGGACAACTCCTACGAGCAGTACTTC. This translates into CASSLDNSYEQYF.

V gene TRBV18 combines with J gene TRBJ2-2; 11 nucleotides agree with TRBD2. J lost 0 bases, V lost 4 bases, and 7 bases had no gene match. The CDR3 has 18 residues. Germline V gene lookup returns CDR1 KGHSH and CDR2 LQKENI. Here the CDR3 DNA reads TGTGCCAGCTCACTACTAGCGGGGGCCCTCGCGAACACCGGGGAGCTGTTTTTT. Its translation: CASSLLAGALANTGELFF.

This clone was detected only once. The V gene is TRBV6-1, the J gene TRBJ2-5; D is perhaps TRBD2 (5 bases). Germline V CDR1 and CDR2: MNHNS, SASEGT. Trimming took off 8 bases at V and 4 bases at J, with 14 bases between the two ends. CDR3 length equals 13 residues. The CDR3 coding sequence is TGTGCCAGCCGTAACGGGGTTCGAGAGACCCAGTACTTC. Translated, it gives CASRNGVRETQYF.

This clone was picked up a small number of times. CDR3 residues: CASSLAQVEYEQYF. The CDR3, as DNA: TGTGCCAGCAGCTTAGCCCAGGTTGAGTACGAGCAGTACTTC. This sequence joins TRBV7-7 and TRBJ2-7; D ambiguous. V was trimmed by 0 bases and J by 4 bases, leaving 10 bases between them. The CDR3 covers 14 residues. Germline CDR1 reads SSHAT; CDR2 reads FNYEAQ (reference sequence).

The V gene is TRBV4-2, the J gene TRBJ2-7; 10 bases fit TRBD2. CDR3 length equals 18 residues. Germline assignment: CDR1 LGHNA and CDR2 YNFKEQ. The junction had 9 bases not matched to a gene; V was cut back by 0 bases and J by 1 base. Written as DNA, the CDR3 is TGTGCCAGCAGCCAAGATGCAGCGGGGGGGCACGGGTCCTACGAGCAGTACTTC. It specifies CASSQDAAGGHGSYEQYF.

CDR3 protein: CASGFFTGGVDGYTF. The CDR3 DNA sequence: TGTGCTAGTGGTTTTTTCACAGGGGGCGTCGATGGCTACACCTTC. The chain links TRBV12-5 to TRBJ1-2, with TRBD1 identical over 9 bases. Germline-derived CDR1 and CDR2 are LGHNT and FRNRAP. The V segment lost 3 bases and the J segment 6 bases; nucleotides outside the gene matches: 8. This CDR3 has 15 amino acids.

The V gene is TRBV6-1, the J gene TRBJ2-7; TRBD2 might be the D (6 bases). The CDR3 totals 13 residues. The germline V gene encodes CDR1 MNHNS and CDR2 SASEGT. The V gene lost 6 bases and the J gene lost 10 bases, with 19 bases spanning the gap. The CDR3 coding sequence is TGTGCCAGCAGGGAGGGCTCCCGGAGGATTCAGTACTTC. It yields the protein CASREGSRRIQYF.

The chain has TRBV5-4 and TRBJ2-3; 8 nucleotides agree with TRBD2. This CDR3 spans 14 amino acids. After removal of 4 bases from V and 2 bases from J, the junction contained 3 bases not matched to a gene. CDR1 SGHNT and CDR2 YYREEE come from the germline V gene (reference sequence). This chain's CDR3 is CASSLAGYTDTQYF. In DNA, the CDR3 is TGTGCCAGCAGCCTAGCGGGTTACACAGATACGCAGTATTTT.

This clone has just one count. Here the CDR3 reads CASSKTGGQLNTEAFF. In DNA, the CDR3 is TGTGCCAGCAGCAAAACTGGGGGACAGTTGAACACTGAAGCTTTCTTT. This chain links TRBV9 with TRBJ1-1; 7 nucleotides agree with TRBD1. CDR1 and CDR2 from the germline V gene are SGDLS and YYNGEE. CDR3 length: 16 residues. J was trimmed by 0 bases and V by 4 bases; bases with no gene match: 9.

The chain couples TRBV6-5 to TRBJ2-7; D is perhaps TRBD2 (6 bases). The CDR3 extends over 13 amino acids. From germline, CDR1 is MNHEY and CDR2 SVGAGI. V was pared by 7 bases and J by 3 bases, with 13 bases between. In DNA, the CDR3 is TGTGCCAGCAATCGACTAGGAAGCTACGAGCAGTACTTC. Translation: CASNRLGSYEQYF.

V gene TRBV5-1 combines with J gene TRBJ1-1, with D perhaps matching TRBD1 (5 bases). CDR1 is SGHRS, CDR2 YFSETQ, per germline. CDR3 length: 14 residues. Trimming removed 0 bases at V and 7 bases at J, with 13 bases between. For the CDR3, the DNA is TGCGCCAGCAGCTTGGTTCAGGGTCAGGGTGAAGCTTTCTTT. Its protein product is CASSLVQGQGEAFF.

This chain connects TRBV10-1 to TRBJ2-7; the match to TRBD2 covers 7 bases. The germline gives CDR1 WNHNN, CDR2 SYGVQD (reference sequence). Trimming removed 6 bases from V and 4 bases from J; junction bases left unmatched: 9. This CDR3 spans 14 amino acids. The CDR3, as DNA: TGCGCCAGCAGGACCATTGGGGGGGTTTACGAGCAGTACTTC. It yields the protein CASRTIGGVYEQYF.

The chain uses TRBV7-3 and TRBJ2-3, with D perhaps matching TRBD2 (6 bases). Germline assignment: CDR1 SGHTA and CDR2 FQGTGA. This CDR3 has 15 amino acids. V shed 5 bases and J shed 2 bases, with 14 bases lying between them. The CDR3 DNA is TGTGCCAGCAGCCCGCTGGGGGGAGCCACAGATACGCAGTATTTT. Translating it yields CASSPLGGATDTQYF.

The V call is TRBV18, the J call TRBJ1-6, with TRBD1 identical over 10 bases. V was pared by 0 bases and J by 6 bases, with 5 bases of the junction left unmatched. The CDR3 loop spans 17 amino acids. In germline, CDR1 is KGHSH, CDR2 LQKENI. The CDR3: CASSPPGTGALNSPLHF. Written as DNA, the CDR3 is TGTGCCAGCTCACCACCCGGGACAGGGGCTCTTAATTCACCCCTCCACTTT. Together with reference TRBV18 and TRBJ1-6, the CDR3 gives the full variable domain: NAGVMQNPRHLVRRRGQEARLRCSPMKGHSHVYWYRQLPEEGLKFMVYLQKENIIDESGMPKERFSAEFPKEGPSILRIQQVVRGDSAAYFCASSPPGTGALNSPLHFGNGTRLTVT.

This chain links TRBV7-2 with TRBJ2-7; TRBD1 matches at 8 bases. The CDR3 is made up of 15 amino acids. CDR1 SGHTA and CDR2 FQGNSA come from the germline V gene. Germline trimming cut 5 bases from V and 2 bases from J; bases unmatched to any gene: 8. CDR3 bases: TGTGCCAGCAGCCCTCAGGGGGCTAAACCCTACGAGCAGTACTTC. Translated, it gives CASSPQGAKPYEQYF.

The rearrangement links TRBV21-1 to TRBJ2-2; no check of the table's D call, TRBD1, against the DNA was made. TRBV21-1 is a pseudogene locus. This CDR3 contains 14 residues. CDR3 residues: CASSKAGTIGELFF. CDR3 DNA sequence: TGTGCCAGCAGCAAAGCCGGGACAATCGGGGAGCTGTTTTTT.

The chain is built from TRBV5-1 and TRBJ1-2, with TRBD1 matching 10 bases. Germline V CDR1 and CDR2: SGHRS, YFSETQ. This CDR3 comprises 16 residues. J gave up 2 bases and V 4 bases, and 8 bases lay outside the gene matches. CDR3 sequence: CASSERDRGLNYGYTF. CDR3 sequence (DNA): TGCGCCAGCAGCGAACGGGACAGGGGACTCAACTATGGCTACACCTTC.

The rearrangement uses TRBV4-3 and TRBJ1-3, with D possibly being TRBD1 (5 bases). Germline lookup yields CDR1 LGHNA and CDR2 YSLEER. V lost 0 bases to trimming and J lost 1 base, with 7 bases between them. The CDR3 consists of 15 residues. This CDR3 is CASSQEGVSGNTIYF. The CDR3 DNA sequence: TGCGCCAGCAGCCAAGAAGGGGTTTCTGGAAACACCATATATTTT.

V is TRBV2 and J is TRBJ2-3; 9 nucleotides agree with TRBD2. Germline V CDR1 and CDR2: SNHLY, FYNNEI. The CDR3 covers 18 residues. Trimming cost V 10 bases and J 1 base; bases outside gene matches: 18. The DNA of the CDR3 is TGTGCCAACAGGCGGGAACTAGCGGGTGTCATACGCACAGATACGCAGTATTTT. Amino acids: CANRRELAGVIRTDTQYF.

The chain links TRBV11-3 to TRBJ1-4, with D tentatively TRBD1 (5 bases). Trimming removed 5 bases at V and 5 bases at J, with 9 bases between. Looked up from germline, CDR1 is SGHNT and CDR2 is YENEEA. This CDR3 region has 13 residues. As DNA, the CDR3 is TGTGCCAGCAGCCTCCGACAGAATGAAAAACTGTTTTTT. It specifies CASSLRQNEKLFF. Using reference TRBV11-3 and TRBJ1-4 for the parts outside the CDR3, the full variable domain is EAGVVQSPRYKIIEKKQPVAFWCNPISGHNTLYWYLQNLGQGPELLIRYENEEAVDDSQLPKDRFSAERLKGVDSTLKIQPAELGDSAVYLCASSLRQNEKLFFGSGTQLSVL.